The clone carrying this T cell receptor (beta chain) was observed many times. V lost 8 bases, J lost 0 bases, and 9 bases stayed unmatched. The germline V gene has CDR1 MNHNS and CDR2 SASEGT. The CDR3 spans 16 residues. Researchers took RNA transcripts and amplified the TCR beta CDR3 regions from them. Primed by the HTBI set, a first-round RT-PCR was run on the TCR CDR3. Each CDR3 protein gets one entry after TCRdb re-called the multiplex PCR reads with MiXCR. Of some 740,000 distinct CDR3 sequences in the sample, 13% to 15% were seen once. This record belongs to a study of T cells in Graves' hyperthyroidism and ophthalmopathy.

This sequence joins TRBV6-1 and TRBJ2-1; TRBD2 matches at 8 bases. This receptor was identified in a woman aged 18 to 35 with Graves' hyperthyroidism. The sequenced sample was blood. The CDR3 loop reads CASSYRTSGSYNEQFF. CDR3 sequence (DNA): TGTGCCAGCTCTTATAGAACTAGCGGCTCCTACAATGAGCAGTTCTTC.